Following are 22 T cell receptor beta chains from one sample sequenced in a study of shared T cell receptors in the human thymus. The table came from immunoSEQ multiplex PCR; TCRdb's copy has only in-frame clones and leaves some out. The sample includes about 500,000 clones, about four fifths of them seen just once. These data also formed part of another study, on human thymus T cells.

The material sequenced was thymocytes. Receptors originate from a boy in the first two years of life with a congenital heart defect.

The CDR3 nucleotides are TGTGCCAGCAGTGCCTGGACAGAAGATGAAAAACTGTTTTTT. Translated, it gives CASSAWTEDEKLFF. The chain combines TRBV28 with TRBJ1-4; D possibly corresponds to TRBD1 (6 bases). Trimming shortened V by 5 bases and J by 6 bases, and 13 bases separated the two germline ends. Germline values: CDR1 MDHEN, CDR2 SYDVKM. This CDR3 region has 14 residues.

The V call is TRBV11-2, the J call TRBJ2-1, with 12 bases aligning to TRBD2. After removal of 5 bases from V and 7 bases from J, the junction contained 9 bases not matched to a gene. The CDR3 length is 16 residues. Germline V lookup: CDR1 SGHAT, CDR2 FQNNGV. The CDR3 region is CASSPRLAGDGNEQFF. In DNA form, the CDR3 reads TGTGCCAGCAGCCCGAGACTAGCGGGAGATGGTAATGAGCAGTTCTTC.

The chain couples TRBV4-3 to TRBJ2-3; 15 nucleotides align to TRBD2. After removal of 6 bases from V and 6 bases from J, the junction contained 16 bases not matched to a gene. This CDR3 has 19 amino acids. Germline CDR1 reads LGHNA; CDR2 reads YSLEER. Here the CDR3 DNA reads TGCGCCAGCAGTCACAACCCGGGGACTAGCGGGAGGACGGCCGATACGCAGTATTTT. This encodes CASSHNPGTSGRTADTQYF.

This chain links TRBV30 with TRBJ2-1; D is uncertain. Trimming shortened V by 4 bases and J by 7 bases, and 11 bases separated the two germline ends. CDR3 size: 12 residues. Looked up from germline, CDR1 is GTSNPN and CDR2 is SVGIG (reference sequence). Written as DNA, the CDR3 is TGTGCCTGGATTGGCAGTGGTAATGAGCAGTTCTTC. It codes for CAWIGSGNEQFF.

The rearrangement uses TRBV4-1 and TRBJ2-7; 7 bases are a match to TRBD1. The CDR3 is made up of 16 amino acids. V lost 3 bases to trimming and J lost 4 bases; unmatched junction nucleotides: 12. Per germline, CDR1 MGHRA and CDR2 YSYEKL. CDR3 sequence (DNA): TGCGCCAGCAGCCAGGCCCGGACAGGTCCGAGGTACGAGCAGTACTTC. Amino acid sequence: CASSQARTGPRYEQYF.

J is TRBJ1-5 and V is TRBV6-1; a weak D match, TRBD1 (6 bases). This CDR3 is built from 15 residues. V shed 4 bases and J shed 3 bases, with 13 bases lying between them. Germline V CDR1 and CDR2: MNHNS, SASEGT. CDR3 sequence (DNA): TGTGCCAGCAGTGTTGTGACAGGACTCAATCAGCCCCAGCATTTT. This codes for CASSVVTGLNQPQHF.

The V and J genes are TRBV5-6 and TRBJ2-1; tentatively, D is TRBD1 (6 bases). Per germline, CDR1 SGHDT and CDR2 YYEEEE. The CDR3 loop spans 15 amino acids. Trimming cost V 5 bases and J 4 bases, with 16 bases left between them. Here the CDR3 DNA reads TGTGCCAGCAGGGACAGAACGGGACGATACAATGAGCAGTTCTTC. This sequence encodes CASRDRTGRYNEQFF.

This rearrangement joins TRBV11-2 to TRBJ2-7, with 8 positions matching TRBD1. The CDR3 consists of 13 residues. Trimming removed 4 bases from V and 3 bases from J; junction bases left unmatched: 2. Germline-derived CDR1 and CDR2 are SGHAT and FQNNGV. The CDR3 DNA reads TGTGCCAGCAGCTACACAGGGGGCTACGAGCAGTACTTC. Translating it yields CASSYTGGYEQYF.

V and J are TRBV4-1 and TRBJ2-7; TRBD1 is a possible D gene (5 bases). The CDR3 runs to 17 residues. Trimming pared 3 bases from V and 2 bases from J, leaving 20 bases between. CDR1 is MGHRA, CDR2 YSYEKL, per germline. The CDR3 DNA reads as TGCGCCAGCAGCCAGGGGCGAGGTGGGGTTGGCCCCTACGAGCAGTACTTC. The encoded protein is CASSQGRGGVGPYEQYF.

The CDR3 DNA follows: TGTGCCGGCCCACAGTCGGAGGGGGGGTACACCATATATTTT. Translating gives CAGPQSEGGYTIYF. This chain connects TRBV19 to TRBJ1-3; possibly TRBD1 for D (6 bases). With 11 bases removed from V and 8 bases from J, the gap between germline ends came to 22 bases. Germline assignment: CDR1 LNHDA and CDR2 SQIVND (reference sequence). The CDR3 has 14 residues.

The CDR3 is CSPVAGGAYEQYF. The CDR3 DNA reads TGCAGCCCCGTCGCCGGGGGGGCCTACGAGCAGTACTTC. The chain combines TRBV29-1 with TRBJ2-7; TRBD2 matches 8 bases. The trim removed 8 bases at V and 2 bases at J, leaving 8 bases unmatched. CDR1 and CDR2 (germline): SQVTM, ANQGSEA. The CDR3 extends over 13 amino acids.

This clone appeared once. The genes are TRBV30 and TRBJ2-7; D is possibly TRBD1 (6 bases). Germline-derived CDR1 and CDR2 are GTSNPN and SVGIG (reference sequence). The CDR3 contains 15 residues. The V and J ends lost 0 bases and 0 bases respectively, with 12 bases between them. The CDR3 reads CAWSVGQGYSYEQYF. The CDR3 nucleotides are TGTGCCTGGAGTGTAGGGCAGGGGTACTCCTACGAGCAGTACTTC. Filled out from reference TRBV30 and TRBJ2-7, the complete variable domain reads SQTIHQWPATLVQPVGSPLSLECTVEGTSNPNLYWYRQAAGRGLQLLFYSVGIGQISSEVPQNLSASRPQDRQFILSSKKLLLSDSGFYLCAWSVGQGYSYEQYFGPGTRLTVT.

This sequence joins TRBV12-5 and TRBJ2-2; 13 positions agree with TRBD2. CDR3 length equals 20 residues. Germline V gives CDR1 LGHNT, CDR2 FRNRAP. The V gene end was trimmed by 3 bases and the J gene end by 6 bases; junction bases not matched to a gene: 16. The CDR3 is CASGLGGPRTSGSRAGELFF. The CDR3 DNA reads TGTGCTAGTGGTTTAGGAGGGCCCCGGACTAGCGGGAGTAGGGCCGGGGAGCTGTTTTTT.

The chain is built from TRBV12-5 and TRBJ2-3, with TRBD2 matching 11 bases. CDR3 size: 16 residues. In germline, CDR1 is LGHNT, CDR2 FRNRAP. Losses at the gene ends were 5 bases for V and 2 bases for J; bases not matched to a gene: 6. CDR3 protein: CASGPASGRYTDTQYF. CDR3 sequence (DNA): TGTGCTAGTGGTCCGGCTAGCGGGAGGTACACAGATACGCAGTATTTT.

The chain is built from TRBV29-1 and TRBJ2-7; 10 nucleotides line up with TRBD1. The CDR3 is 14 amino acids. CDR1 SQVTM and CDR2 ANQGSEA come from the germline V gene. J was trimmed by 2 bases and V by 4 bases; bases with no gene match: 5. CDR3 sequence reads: CSVAGTGDTYEQYF. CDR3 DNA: TGCAGCGTTGCCGGGACAGGGGATACCTACGAGCAGTACTTC.

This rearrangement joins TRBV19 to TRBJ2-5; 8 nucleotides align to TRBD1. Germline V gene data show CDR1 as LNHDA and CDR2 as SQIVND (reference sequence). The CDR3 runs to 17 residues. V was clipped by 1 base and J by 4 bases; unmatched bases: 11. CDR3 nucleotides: TGTGCCAGTAGTATAGTTCCGAGGACAGGGCGCGTAGAGACCCAGTACTTC. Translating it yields CASSIVPRTGRVETQYF.

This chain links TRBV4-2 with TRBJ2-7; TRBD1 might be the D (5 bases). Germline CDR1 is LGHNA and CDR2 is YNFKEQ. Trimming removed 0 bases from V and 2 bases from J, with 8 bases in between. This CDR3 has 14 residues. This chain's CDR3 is CASSQDNRTYEQYF. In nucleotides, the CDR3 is TGTGCCAGCAGCCAAGATAACAGGACCTACGAGCAGTACTTC.

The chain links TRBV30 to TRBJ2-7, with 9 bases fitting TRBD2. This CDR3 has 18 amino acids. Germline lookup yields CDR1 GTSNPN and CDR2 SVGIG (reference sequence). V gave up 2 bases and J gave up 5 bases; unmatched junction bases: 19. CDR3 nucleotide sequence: TGTGCCTGGAGTTCTCCCGACCTCCTCGCGGGAGGGCCCGACGAGCAGTACTTC. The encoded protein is CAWSSPDLLAGGPDEQYF.

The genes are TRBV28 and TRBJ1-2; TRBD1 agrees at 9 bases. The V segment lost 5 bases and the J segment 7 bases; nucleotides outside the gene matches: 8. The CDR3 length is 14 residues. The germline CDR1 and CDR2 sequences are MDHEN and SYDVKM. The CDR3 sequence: CASSPPGQGFGYTF. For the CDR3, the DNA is TGTGCCAGCAGTCCTCCGGGACAGGGTTTTGGCTACACCTTC.

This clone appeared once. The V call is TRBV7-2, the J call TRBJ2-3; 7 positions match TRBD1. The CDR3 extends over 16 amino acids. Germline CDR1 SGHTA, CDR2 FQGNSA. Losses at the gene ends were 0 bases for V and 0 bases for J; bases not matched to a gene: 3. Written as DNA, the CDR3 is TGTGCCAGCAGCTTAGCGCGGACAGGTAGCACAGATACGCAGTATTTT. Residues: CASSLARTGSTDTQYF.

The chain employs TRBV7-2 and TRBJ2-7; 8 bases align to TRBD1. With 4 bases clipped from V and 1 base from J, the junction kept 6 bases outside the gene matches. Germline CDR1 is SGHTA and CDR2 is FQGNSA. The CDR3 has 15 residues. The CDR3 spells CASSSRTGRSYEQYF. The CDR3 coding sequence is TGTGCCAGCAGCTCCAGGACAGGGAGGTCCTACGAGCAGTACTTC.

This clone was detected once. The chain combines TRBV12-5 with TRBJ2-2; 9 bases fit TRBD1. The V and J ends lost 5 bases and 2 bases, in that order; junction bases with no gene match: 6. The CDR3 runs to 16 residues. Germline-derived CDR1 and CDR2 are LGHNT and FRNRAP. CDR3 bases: TGTGCTAGTGGTCTGGGACAGGGAAAAAACACCGGGGAGCTGTTTTTT. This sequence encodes CASGLGQGKNTGELFF.